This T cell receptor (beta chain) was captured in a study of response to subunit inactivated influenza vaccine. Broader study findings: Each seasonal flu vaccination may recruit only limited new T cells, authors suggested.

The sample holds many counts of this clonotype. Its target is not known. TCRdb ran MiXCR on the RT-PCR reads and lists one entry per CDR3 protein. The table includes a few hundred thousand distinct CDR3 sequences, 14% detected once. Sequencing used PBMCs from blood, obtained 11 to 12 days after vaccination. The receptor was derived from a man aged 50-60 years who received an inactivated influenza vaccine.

Written as DNA, the CDR3 is TGCGCCAGCAGCGTACTTTCCGTACCCCAAGAGACCCAGTACTTC. Its translation: CASSVLSVPQETQYF. The rearrangement links TRBV5-1 to TRBJ2-5, with D unresolved. The CDR3 has 15 residues. V shed 4 bases and J shed 1 base, with 14 bases lying between them. Per germline, CDR1 SGHRS and CDR2 YFSETQ.